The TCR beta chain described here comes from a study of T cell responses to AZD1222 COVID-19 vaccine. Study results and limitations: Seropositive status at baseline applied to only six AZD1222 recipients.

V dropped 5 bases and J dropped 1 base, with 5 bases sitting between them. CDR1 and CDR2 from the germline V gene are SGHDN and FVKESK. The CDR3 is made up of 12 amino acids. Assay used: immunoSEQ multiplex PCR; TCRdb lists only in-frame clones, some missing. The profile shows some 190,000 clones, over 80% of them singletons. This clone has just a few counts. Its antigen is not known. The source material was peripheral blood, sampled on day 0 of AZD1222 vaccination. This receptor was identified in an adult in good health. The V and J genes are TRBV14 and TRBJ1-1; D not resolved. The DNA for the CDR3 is TGTGCCAGCAGCGGTCGGAACACTGAAGCTTTCTTT. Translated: CASSGRNTEAFF.